This T cell receptor beta chain was observed in a study of T cell repertoires in cytomegalovirus infection. At the level of the study: Matching HLA type, along with CMV infection, was indicated by public TCR beta signatures. Study conclusions and caveats: Pooled public TCR beta family frequency picked out CMV carriers with the relevant HLA. Ex vivo, HLA-C-restricted CMV-specific TCR beta clonotypes prevailed over the rest of the response.

For this clonotype: Its antigen is as yet unknown.

V dropped 6 bases and J dropped 6 bases, with 12 bases sitting between them. CDR1 and CDR2 from the germline V gene are SNHLY and FYNNEI. This CDR3 comprises 12 residues. TCRdb analysed the reads with MiXCR anew, one entry per CDR3 protein. The data contain some 450,000 distinct CDR3 sequences, approximately 31% of them singletons. Sequenced material: PBMCs. This rearrangement joins TRBV2 to TRBJ2-7; D is perhaps TRBD1 (5 bases). The sequence came from a human donor in good health (CMV status not recorded). Some clones in this sample may be carry-over from other donors' samples. As DNA, the CDR3 is TGTGCCAGCAGCATCAGGACACGCGAGCAGTACTTC. It is translated as CASSIRTREQYF.